The T cell receptor (beta chain) described here comes from a study of response to subunit inactivated influenza vaccine. This clonotype was found many times. The target antigen is unknown. MiXCR, applied by TCRdb to the RT-PCR reads, yields one record per CDR3 protein. The sample has about half a million distinct CDR3 sequences; 9.5% to 12% are singletons. The germline CDR1 and CDR2 sequences are SGHTA and FQGNSA. V shed 3 bases, J shed 1 base, and the junction held 1 base outside the gene matches. The CDR3 is made up of 14 amino acids. Study results and caveats: Only a handful of new T cells, the authors suggested, are recruited with each seasonal influenza vaccination.

The specimen was PBMCs from blood, collected around seven weeks after vaccination. The rearrangement joins TRBV7-2 to TRBJ2-3, with 7 bases that match TRBD1. This receptor was taken from a man between 45 and 60 years old who received an inactivated influenza vaccine. As DNA, the CDR3 is TGTGCCAGCAGCTTCACAGGGGGCACAGATACGCAGTATTTT. Translated, it gives CASSFTGGTDTQYF.